A single sample gave rise to the 4 T cell receptor beta chains below, sequenced in a study of lymphopenia after photon versus proton radiotherapy. Sequencing used immunoSEQ multiplex PCR; TCRdb keeps in-frame clones, though not all of them. The data show about 25,000 clones, 87% seen once. Sequencing used peripheral blood, obtained from a patient treated with photon-based radiotherapy. Receptors originate from a man aged 50-59 years with gastric cancer.

CDR3 protein: CAWRRSGWGGDTQYF. The CDR3 DNA follows: TGTGCCTGGAGGAGAAGCGGGTGGGGGGGTGATACGCAGTATTTT. The chain joins TRBV30 to TRBJ2-3, with 7 bases lining up with TRBD2. Germline CDR1 and CDR2: GTSNPN and SVGIG (reference sequence). V lost 3 bases, J lost 6 bases, and 12 bases stayed unmatched. This CDR3 is 15 amino acids long.

V is TRBV11-2 and J is TRBJ2-2; 8 bases line up with TRBD1. The J segment lost 7 bases and the V segment lost 4 bases, leaving 5 bases of the junction unmatched. The CDR3 has 14 amino acids. Looked up from germline, CDR1 is SGHAT and CDR2 is FQNNGV. The CDR3 protein is CASSSGQGFGELFF. CDR3 DNA sequence: TGTGCCAGCAGCTCCGGACAGGGATTCGGGGAGCTGTTTTTT.

The chain joins TRBV7-8 to TRBJ2-3; unclear D gene. The CDR3 has 15 residues. With 5 bases removed from V and 0 bases from J, the gap between germline ends came to 12 bases. Germline V gene data show CDR1 as SGHVS and CDR2 as FQNEAQ. The CDR3 spells CASSRLVSSTDTQYF. The CDR3 nucleotides are TGTGCCAGCAGCCGTCTGGTGTCAAGCACAGATACGCAGTATTTT. The full variable domain, its missing parts supplied by reference TRBV7-8 and TRBJ2-3, is GAGVSQSPRYKVAKRGQDVALRCDPISGHVSLFWYQQALGQGPEFLTYFQNEAQLDKSGLPSDRFFAERPEGSVSTLKIQRTQQEDSAVYLCASSRLVSSTDTQYFGPGTRLTVL.

The V and J genes are TRBV5-4 and TRBJ1-6, with D perhaps matching TRBD1 (5 bases). V lost 0 bases to trimming and J lost 8 bases, with 12 bases between them. This CDR3 has 15 residues. Germline CDR1 is SGHNT and CDR2 is YYREEE (reference sequence). The CDR3 here is CASSLVQGRYSPLHF. The CDR3 nucleotides are TGTGCCAGCAGCTTGGTTCAGGGTCGATATTCACCCCTCCACTTT. The full variable domain, rest sourced from reference TRBV5-4 and TRBJ1-6, is ETGVTQSPTHLIKTRGQQVTLRCSSQSGHNTVSWYQQALGQGPQFIFQYYREEENGRGNFPPRFSGLQFPNYSSELNVNALELDDSALYLCASSLVQGRYSPLHFGNGTRLTVT.